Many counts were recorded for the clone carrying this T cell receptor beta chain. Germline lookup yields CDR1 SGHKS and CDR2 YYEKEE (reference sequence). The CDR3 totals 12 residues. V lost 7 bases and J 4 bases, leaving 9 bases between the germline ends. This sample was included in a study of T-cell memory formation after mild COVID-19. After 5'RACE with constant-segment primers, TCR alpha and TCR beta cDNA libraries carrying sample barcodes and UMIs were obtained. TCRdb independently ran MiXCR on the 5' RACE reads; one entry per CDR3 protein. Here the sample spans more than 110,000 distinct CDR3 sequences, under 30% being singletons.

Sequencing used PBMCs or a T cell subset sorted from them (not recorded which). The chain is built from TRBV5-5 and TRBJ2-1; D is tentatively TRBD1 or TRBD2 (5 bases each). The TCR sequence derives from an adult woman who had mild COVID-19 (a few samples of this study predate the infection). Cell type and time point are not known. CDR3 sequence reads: CASRDGYNEQFF. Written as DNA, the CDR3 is TGTGCCAGCCGGGACGGATACAATGAGCAGTTCTTC. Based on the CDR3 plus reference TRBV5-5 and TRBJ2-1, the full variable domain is DAGVTQSPTHLIKTRGQQVTLRCSPISGHKSVSWYQQVLGQGPQFIFQYYEKEERGRGNFPDRFSARQFPNYSSELNVNALLLGDSALYLCASRDGYNEQFFGPGTRLTVL.